This T cell receptor beta chain is drawn from a study of blood T cell repertoires in COVID-19. Original data processing: Reference gene primers were amplified, and this amplification served to estimate nucleated cell counts. TCRdb's table, derived via immunoSEQ multiplex PCR, lists solely in-frame clones and lacks some. V and J calls plus clone size are reproduced from that table; the DNA served to infer D and trimming. Among fewer than 300,000 clones listed, approximately 90% were seen once. It was during active infection that Seattle patients were enrolled and then longitudinally followed. V was pared by 6 bases and J by 4 bases, with 3 bases between. Per germline, CDR1 LGHDT and CDR2 YNNKEL (reference sequence). This CDR3 is 11 amino acids long.

This sequence joins TRBV3-1 (or the pseudogene TRBV3-2) and TRBJ2-2; D unclear. The sequence came from a woman under 40 with COVID-19, enrolled during active disease. The source material was peripheral blood. The CDR3 here is CASRATGELFF. The CDR3 DNA reads as TGTGCCAGCAGAGCCACCGGGGAGCTGTTTTTT.